The entry below gives a single T cell receptor (beta chain) sequence along with its context. Its specificity is unknown. CDR1 is LNHNV, CDR2 YYDKDF, per germline (reference sequence). Trimming removed 3 bases from V and 6 bases from J, with 12 bases in between. This CDR3 comprises 13 residues. The data derive from a study of cytomegalovirus exposure and HLA in healthy donors. Overall study context: Earlier, some 170 million T cells were analyzed, and about 100 million unique TCR beta sequences were found among them.

Findings and caveats of the study: Roughly even sequencing depth across donors was the assumption behind the presence/absence analyses. Earlier analysis looked at TCR beta V segments, and most were productive about 87% or about 30% of the time.

Use of 60 Vbeta and 13 Jbeta primers characterized the PCR. Assay used: immunoSEQ multiplex PCR; TCRdb lists only in-frame clones, some missing. Here the sample spans 150,000 to 200,000 clones, 82% being singletons. This clonotype originated in a girl aged 2-9 years in good health and CMV-seropositive. Sequencing input: PBMCs. The chain has TRBV15 and TRBJ2-7, with a tentative D call TRBD1 (6 bases). This CDR3 reads CATSRDRDIEQYF. CDR3 nucleotides: TGTGCCACCAGCAGGGATCGGGACATCGAGCAGTACTTC.